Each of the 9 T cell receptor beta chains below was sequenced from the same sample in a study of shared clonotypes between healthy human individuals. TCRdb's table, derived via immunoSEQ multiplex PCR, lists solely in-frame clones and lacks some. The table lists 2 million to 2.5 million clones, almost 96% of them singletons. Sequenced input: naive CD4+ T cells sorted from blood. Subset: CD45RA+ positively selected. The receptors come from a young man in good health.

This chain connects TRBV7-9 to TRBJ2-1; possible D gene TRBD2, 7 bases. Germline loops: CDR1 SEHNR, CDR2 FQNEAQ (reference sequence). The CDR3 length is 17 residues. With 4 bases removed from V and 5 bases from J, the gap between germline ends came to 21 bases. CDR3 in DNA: TGTGCCAGCAGCTCCACCCAGGGGCTAGCGGAACACAATGAGCAGTTCTTC. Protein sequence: CASSSTQGLAEHNEQFF. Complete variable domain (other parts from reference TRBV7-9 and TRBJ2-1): DTGVSQNPRHKITKRGQNVTFRCDPISEHNRLYWYRQTLGQGPEFLTYFQNEAQLEKSRLLSDRFSAERPKGSFSTLEIQRTEQGDSAMYLCASSSTQGLAEHNEQFFGPGTRLTVL.

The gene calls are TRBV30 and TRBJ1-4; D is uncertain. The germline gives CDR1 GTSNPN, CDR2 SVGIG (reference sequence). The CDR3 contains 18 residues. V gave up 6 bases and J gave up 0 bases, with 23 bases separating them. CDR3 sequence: CACFTATKATATNEKLFF. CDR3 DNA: TGTGCCTGTTTCACAGCAACTAAAGCCACAGCAACTAATGAAAAACTGTTTTTT.

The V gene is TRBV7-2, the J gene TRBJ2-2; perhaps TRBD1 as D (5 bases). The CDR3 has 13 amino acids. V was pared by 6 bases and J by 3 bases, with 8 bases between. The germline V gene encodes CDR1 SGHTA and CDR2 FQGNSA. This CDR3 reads CASRGRDTGELFF. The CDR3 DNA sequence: TGTGCCAGCAGGGGCAGGGACACCGGGGAGCTGTTTTTT.

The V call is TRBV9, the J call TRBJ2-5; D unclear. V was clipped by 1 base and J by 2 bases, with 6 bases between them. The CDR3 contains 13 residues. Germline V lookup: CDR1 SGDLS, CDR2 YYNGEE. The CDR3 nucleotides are TGTGCCAGCAGCGTACAGGTACAAGAGACCCAGTACTTC. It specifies CASSVQVQETQYF.

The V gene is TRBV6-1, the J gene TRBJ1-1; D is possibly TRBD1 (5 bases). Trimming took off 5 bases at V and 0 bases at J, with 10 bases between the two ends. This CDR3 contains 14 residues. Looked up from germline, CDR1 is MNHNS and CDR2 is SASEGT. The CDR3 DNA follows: TGTGCCAGCAGTTGGGGCACGATGAACACTGAAGCTTTCTTT. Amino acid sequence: CASSWGTMNTEAFF.

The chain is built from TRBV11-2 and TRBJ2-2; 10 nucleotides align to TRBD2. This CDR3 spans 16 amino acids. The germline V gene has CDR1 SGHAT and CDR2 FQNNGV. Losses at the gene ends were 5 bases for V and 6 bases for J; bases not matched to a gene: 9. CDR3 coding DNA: TGTGCCAGCAGCCTAGGGCCTAGCGGGAGTGCCGGGGAGCTGTTTTTT. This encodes CASSLGPSGSAGELFF. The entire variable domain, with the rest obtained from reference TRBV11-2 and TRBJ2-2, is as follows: EAGVAQSPRYKIIEKRQSVAFWCNPISGHATLYWYQQILGQGPKLLIQFQNNGVVDDSQLPKDRFSAERLKGVDSTLKIQPAKLEDSAVYLCASSLGPSGSAGELFFGEGSRLTVL.

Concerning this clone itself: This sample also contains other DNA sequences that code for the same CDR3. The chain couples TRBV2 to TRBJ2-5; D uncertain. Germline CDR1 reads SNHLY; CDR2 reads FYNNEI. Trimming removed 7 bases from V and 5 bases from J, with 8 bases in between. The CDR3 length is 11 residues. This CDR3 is CASNFRETQYF. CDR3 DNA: TGTGCCAGCAACTTCAGGGAGACCCAGTACTTC.

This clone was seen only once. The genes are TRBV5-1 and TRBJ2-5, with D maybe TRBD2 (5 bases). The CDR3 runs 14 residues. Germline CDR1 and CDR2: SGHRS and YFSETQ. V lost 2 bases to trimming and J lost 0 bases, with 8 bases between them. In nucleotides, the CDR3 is TGCGCCAGCAGCTTCCCGGGGTACCAAGAGACCCAGTACTTC. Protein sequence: CASSFPGYQETQYF. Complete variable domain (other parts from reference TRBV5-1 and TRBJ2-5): KAGVTQTPRYLIKTRGQQVTLSCSPISGHRSVSWYQQTPGQGLQFLFEYFSETQRNKGNFPGRFSGRQFSNSRSEMNVSTLELGDSALYLCASSFPGYQETQYFGPGTRLLVL.

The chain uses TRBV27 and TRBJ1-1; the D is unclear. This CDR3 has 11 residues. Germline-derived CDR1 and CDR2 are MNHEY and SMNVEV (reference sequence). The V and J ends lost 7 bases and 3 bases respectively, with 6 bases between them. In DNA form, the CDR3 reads TGTGCCAGCACCGGGTACACTGAAGCTTTCTTT. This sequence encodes CASTGYTEAFF.